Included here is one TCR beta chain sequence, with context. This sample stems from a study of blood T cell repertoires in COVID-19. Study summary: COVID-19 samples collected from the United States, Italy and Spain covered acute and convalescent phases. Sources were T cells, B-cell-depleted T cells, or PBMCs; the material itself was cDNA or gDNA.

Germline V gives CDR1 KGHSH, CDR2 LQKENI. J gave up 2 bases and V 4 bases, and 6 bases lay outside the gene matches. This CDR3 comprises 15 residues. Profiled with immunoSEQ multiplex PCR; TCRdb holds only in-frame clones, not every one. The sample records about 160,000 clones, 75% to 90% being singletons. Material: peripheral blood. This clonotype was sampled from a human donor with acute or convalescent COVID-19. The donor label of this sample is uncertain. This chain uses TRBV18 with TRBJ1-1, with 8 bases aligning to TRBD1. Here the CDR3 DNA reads TGTGCCAGCTCACAGGCAGGGGGCCTCAACACTGAAGCTTTCTTT. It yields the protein CASSQAGGLNTEAFF. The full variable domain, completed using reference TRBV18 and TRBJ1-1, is NAGVMQNPRHLVRRRGQEARLRCSPMKGHSHVYWYRQLPEEGLKFMVYLQKENIIDESGMPKERFSAEFPKEGPSILRIQQVVRGDSAAYFCASSQAGGLNTEAFFGQGTRLTVV.